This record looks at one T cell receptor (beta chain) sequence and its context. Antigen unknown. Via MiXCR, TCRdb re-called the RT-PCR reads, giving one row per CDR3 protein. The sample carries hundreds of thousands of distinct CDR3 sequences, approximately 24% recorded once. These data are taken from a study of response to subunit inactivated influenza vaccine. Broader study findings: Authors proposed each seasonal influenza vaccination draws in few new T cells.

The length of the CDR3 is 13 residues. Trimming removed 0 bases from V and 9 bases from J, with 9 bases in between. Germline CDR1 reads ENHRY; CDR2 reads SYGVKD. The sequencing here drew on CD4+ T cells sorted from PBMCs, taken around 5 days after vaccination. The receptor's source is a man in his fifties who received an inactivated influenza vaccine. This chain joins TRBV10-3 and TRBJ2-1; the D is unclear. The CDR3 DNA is TGTGCCATCAGTGAGTCGTTCTGGGGTGAGCAGTTCTTC. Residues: CAISESFWGEQFF.